This paragraph covers one T cell receptor (beta chain) sequence. This CDR3 region has 14 residues. This sample is drawn from a study of blood T cell repertoires in COVID-19. For the study at large: The United States, Italy and Spain were the sources of the acute and convalescent COVID-19 samples.

Only in-frame clones appear in the TCRdb table, and some are missing; sequencing was by immunoSEQ multiplex PCR. The sample carries about 250,000 clones, roughly 85% recorded once. The specimen sequenced was PBMCs or T cells enriched from blood (not recorded which). The clonotype originates from a middle-aged woman who had been exposed to COVID-19. This chain connects TRBV21-1 to TRBJ1-4; the D call TRBD1 from the table was never checked on the DNA. TRBV21-1 constitutes a pseudogene. As DNA, the CDR3 is TGTGCCACCCAAAAGGGTGACAGATTTGAAAAACTGTTTTTT. It codes for CATQKGDRFEKLFF.